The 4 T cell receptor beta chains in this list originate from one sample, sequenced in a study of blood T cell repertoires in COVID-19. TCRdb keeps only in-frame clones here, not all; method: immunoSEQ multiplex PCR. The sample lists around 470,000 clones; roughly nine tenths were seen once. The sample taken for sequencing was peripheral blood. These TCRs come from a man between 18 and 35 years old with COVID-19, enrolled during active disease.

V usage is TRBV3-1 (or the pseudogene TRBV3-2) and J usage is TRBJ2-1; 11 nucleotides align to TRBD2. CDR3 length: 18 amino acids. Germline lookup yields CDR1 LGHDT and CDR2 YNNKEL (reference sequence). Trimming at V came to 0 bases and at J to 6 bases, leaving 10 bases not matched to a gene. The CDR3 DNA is TGTGCCAGCAGCCAAGATGCTCTAGCGGGAGGATCAACCAATGAGCAGTTCTTC. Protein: CASSQDALAGGSTNEQFF.

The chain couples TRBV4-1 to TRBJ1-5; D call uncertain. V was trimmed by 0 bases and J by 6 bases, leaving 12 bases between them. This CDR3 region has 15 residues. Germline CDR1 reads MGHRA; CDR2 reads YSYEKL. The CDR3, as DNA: TGCGCCAGCAGCCAAGATTTGCCGGGAGGTCAGCCCCAGCATTTT. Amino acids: CASSQDLPGGQPQHF.

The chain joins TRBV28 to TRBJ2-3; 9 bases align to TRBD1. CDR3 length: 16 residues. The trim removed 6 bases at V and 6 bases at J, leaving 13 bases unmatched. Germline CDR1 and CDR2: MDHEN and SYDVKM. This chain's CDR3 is CASRFGQGSSRDTQYF. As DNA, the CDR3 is TGTGCCAGCAGGTTCGGACAGGGGTCTTCTCGGGATACGCAGTATTTT.

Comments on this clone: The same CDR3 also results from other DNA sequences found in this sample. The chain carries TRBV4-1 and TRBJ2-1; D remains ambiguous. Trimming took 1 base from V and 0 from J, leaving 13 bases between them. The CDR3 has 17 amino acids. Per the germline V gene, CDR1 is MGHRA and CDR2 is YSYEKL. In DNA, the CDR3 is TGCGCCAGCAGCCAAGGCTCACGCGCAAGCTCCTACAATGAGCAGTTCTTC. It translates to CASSQGSRASSYNEQFF.